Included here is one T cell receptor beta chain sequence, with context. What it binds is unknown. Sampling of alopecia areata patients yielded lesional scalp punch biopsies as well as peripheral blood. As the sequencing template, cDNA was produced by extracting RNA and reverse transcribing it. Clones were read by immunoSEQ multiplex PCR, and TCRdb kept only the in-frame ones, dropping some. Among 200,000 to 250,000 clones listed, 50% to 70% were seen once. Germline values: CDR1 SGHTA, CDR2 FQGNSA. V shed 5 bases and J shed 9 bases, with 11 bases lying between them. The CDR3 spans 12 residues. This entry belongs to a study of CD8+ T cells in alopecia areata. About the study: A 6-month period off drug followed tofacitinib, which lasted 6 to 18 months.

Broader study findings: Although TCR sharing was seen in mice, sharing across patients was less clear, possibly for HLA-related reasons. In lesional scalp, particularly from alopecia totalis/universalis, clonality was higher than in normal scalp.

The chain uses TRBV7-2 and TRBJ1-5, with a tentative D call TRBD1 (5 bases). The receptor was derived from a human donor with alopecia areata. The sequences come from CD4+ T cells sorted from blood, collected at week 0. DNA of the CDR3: TGTGCCAGCAGCCCCAGGGTGGGGCCCCAGCATTTT. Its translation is CASSPRVGPQHF.